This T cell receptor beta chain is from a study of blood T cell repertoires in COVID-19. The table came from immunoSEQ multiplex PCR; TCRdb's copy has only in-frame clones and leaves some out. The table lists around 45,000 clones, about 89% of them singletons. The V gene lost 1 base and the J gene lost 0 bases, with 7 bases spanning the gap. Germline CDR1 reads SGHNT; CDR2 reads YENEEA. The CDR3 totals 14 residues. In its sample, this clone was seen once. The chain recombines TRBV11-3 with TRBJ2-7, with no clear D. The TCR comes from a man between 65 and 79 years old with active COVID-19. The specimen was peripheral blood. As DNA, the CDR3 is TGTGCCAGCAGCTTAGGGGCACACTCCTACGAGCAGTACTTC. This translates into CASSLGAHSYEQYF.